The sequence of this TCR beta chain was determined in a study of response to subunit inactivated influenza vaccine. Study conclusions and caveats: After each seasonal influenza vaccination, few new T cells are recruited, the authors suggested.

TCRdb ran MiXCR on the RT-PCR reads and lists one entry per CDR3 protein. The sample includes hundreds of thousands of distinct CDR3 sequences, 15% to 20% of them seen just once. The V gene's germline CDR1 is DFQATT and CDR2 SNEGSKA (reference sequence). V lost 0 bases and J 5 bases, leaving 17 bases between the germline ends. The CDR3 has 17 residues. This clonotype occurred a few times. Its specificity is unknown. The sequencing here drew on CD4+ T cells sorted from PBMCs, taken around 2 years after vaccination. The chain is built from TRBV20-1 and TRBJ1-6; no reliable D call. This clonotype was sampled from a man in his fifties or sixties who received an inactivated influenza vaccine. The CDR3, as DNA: TGCAGTGCTAGAGATATAGGGCAGGTCATGGATAATTCACCCCTCCACTTT. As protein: CSARDIGQVMDNSPLHF.